Following are 10 T cell receptor beta chains from one sample sequenced in a study of cytomegalovirus exposure and HLA in healthy donors. Primers: 60 Vbeta forward and 13 Jbeta reverse. TCRdb keeps only in-frame clones here, not all; method: immunoSEQ multiplex PCR. The profile shows approximately 40,000 clones, approximately 79% of them singletons. Input material: PBMCs. The receptors stem from a woman under 30 in good health and CMV-seropositive.

The J gene is TRBJ1-2, the V gene TRBV7-9; 7 bases align to TRBD1. The length of the CDR3 is 14 residues. The germline gives CDR1 SEHNR, CDR2 FQNEAQ (reference sequence). V lost 4 bases to trimming and J lost 5 bases; unmatched junction nucleotides: 7. Here the CDR3 DNA reads TGTGCCAGCAGCTCGGGACAGCTTAGGTATGGCTACACCTTC. Amino acids: CASSSGQLRYGYTF.

V gene TRBV5-1 combines with J gene TRBJ2-5, with 11 bases identical to TRBD1. Germline CDR1 and CDR2: SGHRS and YFSETQ. The CDR3 length is 17 residues. Trimming cost V 1 base and J 3 bases; bases outside gene matches: 8. CDR3 sequence: CASSLTLRDRGEETQYF. DNA for the CDR3: TGCGCCAGCAGCTTGACTCTCCGGGACAGGGGGGAAGAGACCCAGTACTTC.

The chain joins TRBV9 to TRBJ2-7; 10 nucleotides match TRBD2. Looked up from germline, CDR1 is SGDLS and CDR2 is YYNGEE. This CDR3 comprises 15 residues. V gave up 0 bases and J gave up 2 bases; unmatched junction bases: 2. The CDR3 sequence is CASSVEAGGPYEQYF. In DNA, the CDR3 is TGTGCCAGCAGCGTAGAAGCGGGAGGGCCCTACGAGCAGTACTTC.

This clone appeared a few times. The chain combines TRBV7-9 with TRBJ1-2; the match to TRBD1 covers 7 bases. Germline CDR1 reads SEHNR; CDR2 reads FQNEAQ (reference sequence). Germline trimming cut 6 bases from V and 8 bases from J; bases unmatched to any gene: 3. The CDR3 sequence is 11 residues long. The CDR3 reads CASRTGKGYTF. CDR3 DNA: TGTGCCAGCAGGACAGGGAAAGGCTACACCTTC. The whole variable domain, filled in from reference TRBV7-9 and TRBJ1-2, reads DTGVSQNPRHKITKRGQNVTFRCDPISEHNRLYWYRQTLGQGPEFLTYFQNEAQLEKSRLLSDRFSAERPKGSFSTLEIQRTEQGDSAMYLCASRTGKGYTFGSGTRLTVV.

V and J are TRBV27 and TRBJ2-1; 7 bases match TRBD2. V trimming: 4 bases; J trimming: 9 bases; junction bases outside the gene matches: 12. CDR3 length: 15 amino acids. Germline CDR1 MNHEY, CDR2 SMNVEV (reference sequence). The CDR3 nucleotides are TGTGCCAGCAGTTACCCCGCGGGGAGGGCAAGTGAGCAGTTCTTC. Its protein is CASSYPAGRASEQFF.

The J gene is TRBJ2-5, the V gene TRBV19; 10 bases align to TRBD2. V lost 0 bases to trimming and J lost 7 bases; unmatched junction nucleotides: 11. The CDR3 consists of 17 residues. The germline V gene has CDR1 LNHDA and CDR2 SQIVND (reference sequence). CDR3 nucleotide sequence: TGTGCCAGTAGTATAGACCCCCCCGGGACTAGCGTTACGACCCAGTACTTC. This gives the protein CASSIDPPGTSVTTQYF.

V usage is TRBV27 and J usage is TRBJ1-5; D perhaps matches TRBD1 (5 bases). Trimming removed 0 bases at V and 7 bases at J, with 13 bases between. This CDR3 contains 15 residues. Germline CDR1 MNHEY, CDR2 SMNVEV (reference sequence). The CDR3: CASSLSGGFGQPQHF. The DNA of the CDR3 is TGTGCCAGCAGTTTATCGGGGGGTTTTGGGCAGCCCCAGCATTTT.

The chain has TRBV4-1 and TRBJ1-1, with D tentatively TRBD1 (6 bases). CDR3 length equals 13 residues. CDR1 MGHRA and CDR2 YSYEKL come from the germline V gene. With 5 bases removed from V and 2 bases from J, the gap between germline ends came to 9 bases. Written as DNA, the CDR3 is TGCGCCAGCAGCTTACAGGGTAACACTGAAGCTTTCTTT. Translation: CASSLQGNTEAFF.

This chain links TRBV7-2 with TRBJ2-3; 11 positions match TRBD2. Germline CDR1 SGHTA, CDR2 FQGNSA. The CDR3 length is 18 residues. The trim removed 2 bases at V and 3 bases at J, leaving 10 bases unmatched. The CDR3 nucleotides are TGTGCCAGCAGCTTAACTAGCGGGGGAGGGGGAGGGACAGATACGCAGTATTTT. Its protein product is CASSLTSGGGGGTDTQYF.

The chain is built from TRBV7-9 and TRBJ2-2; D is possibly TRBD2 (5 bases). CDR1 is SEHNR, CDR2 FQNEAQ, per germline (reference sequence). V was clipped by 5 bases and J by 6 bases, with 13 bases between them. This CDR3 region has 14 residues. DNA of the CDR3: TGTGCCAGCAGCCCGCCTCTGAGGGCCGGGGAGCTGTTTTTT. Protein: CASSPPLRAGELFF.